These 19 T cell receptor beta chains were sequenced from one sample in a study of T-cell reconstitution after alpha-beta-depleted transplantation in children. During its preparation, the TCRbeta library received unique molecular identifiers. MiXCR, run by TCRdb on the PCR reads, gives a single entry per CDR3 protein. Of about 610,000 distinct CDR3 sequences in the sample, approximately 10% were seen once. The specimen was PBMCs from the stem cell graft donor, collected from the stem cell graft. All receptors derive from a human donor who donated a stem cell graft to a child with acute myeloid leukemia.

The CDR3: CASSFLAGEYEQYF. DNA for the CDR3: TGTGCCAGCAGCTTTCTAGCGGGAGAGTACGAGCAGTACTTC. The rearrangement joins TRBV7-2 to TRBJ2-7; 10 bases are a match to TRBD2. With V trimmed by 3 bases and J by 4 bases, 3 bases remained unmatched. From germline, CDR1 is SGHTA and CDR2 FQGNSA. The CDR3 contains 14 residues.

This clonotype was seen many times. The V gene is TRBV6-2 or TRBV6-3, the J gene TRBJ2-1; no firm D call. V was trimmed by 0 bases and J by 6 bases, leaving 9 bases between them. CDR1 is MNHEY, CDR2 SVGEGT, per germline. CDR3 size: 14 residues. The CDR3 here is CASSYSPSSNEQFF. CDR3 nucleotide sequence: TGTGCCAGCAGTTACTCCCCCTCATCCAATGAGCAGTTCTTC.

This clonotype was observed a handful of times. This chain uses TRBV7-3 with TRBJ2-2; no definite D call. The CDR3 extends over 15 amino acids. Germline CDR1 is SGHTA and CDR2 is FQGTGA. V shed 5 bases and J shed 2 bases, with 12 bases lying between them. The CDR3 loop is CASSPGRINTGELFF. The CDR3 nucleotides read TGTGCCAGCAGCCCTGGACGCATTAACACCGGGGAGCTGTTTTTT.

The chain combines TRBV12-3 or TRBV12-4 with TRBJ2-3; D gene unclear. The length of the CDR3 is 14 residues. The V end was cut by 7 bases, the J end by 4 bases, with 15 bases between. CDR3 loop: CASIRDPWADTQYF. The CDR3 region has the DNA TGTGCCAGCATCCGAGACCCGTGGGCAGATACGCAGTATTTT.

V is TRBV6-2 or TRBV6-3 and J is TRBJ1-5; D not certain. The V end was cut by 8 bases, the J end by 7 bases, with 15 bases between. The germline CDR1 and CDR2 sequences are MNHEY and SVGEGT. CDR3 length: 13 residues. CDR3 loop: CASGLRGGQPQHF. The CDR3 DNA reads as TGTGCCAGCGGTCTGAGAGGAGGGCAGCCCCAGCATTTT.

There are a few counts of this clonotype. V gene TRBV24-1 combines with J gene TRBJ2-2; 10 nucleotides agree with TRBD2. V trimming: 3 bases; J trimming: 0 bases; junction bases outside the gene matches: 6. Germline assignment: CDR1 KGHDR and CDR2 SFDVKD. The CDR3 contains 18 residues. In DNA form, the CDR3 reads TGTGCCACCAGTGATCACCGGCTAGCGGGAGCGAACACCGGGGAGCTGTTTTTT. This encodes CATSDHRLAGANTGELFF.

This clonotype was recorded a few times. The chain couples TRBV27 to TRBJ2-1; TRBD2 aligns across 10 bases. This CDR3 has 15 amino acids. Germline-derived CDR1 and CDR2 are MNHEY and SMNVEV (reference sequence). V gave up 3 bases and J gave up 9 bases; unmatched junction bases: 8. CDR3 coding DNA: TGTGCCAGCAGTTTGATCCTAGCGGGAGCTAGTGAGCAGTTCTTC. As protein: CASSLILAGASEQFF.

The rearrangement joins TRBV20-1 to TRBJ1-1; D is ambiguous. V gave up 0 bases and J gave up 2 bases, with 7 bases separating them. The CDR3 contains 13 residues. Germline assignment: CDR1 DFQATT and CDR2 SNEGSKA (reference sequence). CDR3 in DNA: TGCAGTGCTAGAGAATCCGGCAACACTGAAGCTTTCTTT. Translated, it gives CSARESGNTEAFF.

This clonotype was seen more than once but under ten times. The rearrangement joins TRBV5-1 to TRBJ2-7; D is perhaps TRBD2 (6 bases). CDR3 length: 17 amino acids. The germline V gene has CDR1 SGHRS and CDR2 YFSETQ. Trimming removed 0 bases from V and 4 bases from J, with 20 bases in between. The CDR3 DNA follows: TGCGCCAGCAGCTTGGGCCTAGCGATTTCCGCCCATTACGAGCAGTACTTC. It encodes CASSLGLAISAHYEQYF. Full variable domain (remainder filled in from reference TRBV5-1 and TRBJ2-7): KAGVTQTPRYLIKTRGQQVTLSCSPISGHRSVSWYQQTPGQGLQFLFEYFSETQRNKGNFPGRFSGRQFSNSRSEMNVSTLELGDSALYLCASSLGLAISAHYEQYFGPGTRLTVT.

In this sample, this clonotype turned up many times. This chain connects TRBV27 to TRBJ2-7; the D gene is possibly TRBD2 (6 bases). The CDR3 is 13 amino acids. Germline CDR1 is MNHEY and CDR2 is SMNVEV (reference sequence). Deletions cut 6 bases from V and 0 bases from J, with 9 bases between. This CDR3 reads CASSGTLSYEQYF. Written as DNA, the CDR3 is TGTGCCAGCAGCGGGACTCTCTCCTACGAGCAGTACTTC.

A few counts support this clonotype. The genes are TRBV4-3 and TRBJ2-4; D call uncertain. V was clipped by 3 bases and J by 13 bases, with 13 bases between them. Germline lookup yields CDR1 LGHNA and CDR2 YSLEER. This CDR3 has 12 residues. As DNA, the CDR3 is TGCGCCAGCAGCCAGCCTACAGTCCCCCAGTACTTC. Protein: CASSQPTVPQYF.

This clonotype was observed a handful of times. J is TRBJ2-3 and V is TRBV7-2, with D uncertain. Germline loops: CDR1 SGHTA, CDR2 FQGNSA. Trimming took 3 bases from V and 0 from J, leaving 7 bases between them. This CDR3 has 14 residues. The CDR3 reads CASSFASSTDTQYF. The CDR3, as DNA: TGTGCCAGCAGCTTTGCATCTAGCACAGATACGCAGTATTTT.

This clonotype was observed many times. The chain has TRBV11-2 and TRBJ2-7; 7 nucleotides agree with TRBD1. This CDR3 has 14 residues. V lost 5 bases to trimming and J lost 6 bases; unmatched junction nucleotides: 10. The germline gives CDR1 SGHAT, CDR2 FQNNGV. DNA of the CDR3: TGTGCCAGCAGCCGCTCGGACAGGTTCTCCGAGCAGTACTTC. This encodes CASSRSDRFSEQYF.

This clonotype was picked up a small number of times. This sequence joins TRBV29-1 and TRBJ2-7; no definite D call. The CDR3 totals 13 residues. V was shortened by 4 bases and J by 3 bases, with 13 bases between the two germline ends. Per germline, CDR1 SQVTM and CDR2 ANQGSEA. The CDR3, as DNA: TGCAGCGTTGTTCCGGCGGACCTCTACGAGCAGTACTTC. It encodes CSVVPADLYEQYF.

The chain joins TRBV15 to TRBJ1-1; 9 positions agree with TRBD1. CDR1 and CDR2 (germline): LNHNV, YYDKDF (reference sequence). The CDR3 runs 14 residues. The V segment lost 5 bases and the J segment 6 bases; nucleotides outside the gene matches: 7. The CDR3 nucleotides read TGTGCCACCAGCTATGGACAGGGGCGTTCTGAAGCTTTCTTT. It translates to CATSYGQGRSEAFF. The whole variable domain, filled in from reference TRBV15 and TRBJ1-1, reads DAMVIQNPRYQVTQFGKPVTLSCSQTLNHNVMYWYQQKSSQAPKLLFHYYDKDFNNEADTPDNFQSRRPNTSFCFLDIRSPGLGDTAMYLCATSYGQGRSEAFFGQGTRLTVV.

The rearrangement joins TRBV5-1 to TRBJ2-7; 11 positions match TRBD1. Germline-derived CDR1 and CDR2 are SGHRS and YFSETQ. The V and J ends lost 4 bases and 0 bases, in that order; junction bases with no gene match: 6. CDR3 size: 16 residues. The CDR3 protein is CASSPDRGQSSYEQYF. DNA of the CDR3: TGCGCCAGCAGCCCGGACAGGGGGCAAAGCTCCTACGAGCAGTACTTC.

The sample holds a few counts of this clonotype. This chain joins TRBV29-1 and TRBJ1-2; D gene unclear. CDR3 length: 11 amino acids. Trimming removed 2 bases from V and 4 bases from J, with 5 bases in between. Germline V gives CDR1 SQVTM, CDR2 ANQGSEA. CDR3 bases: TGCAGCGTTGAACAGACCTATGGCTACACCTTC. Its translation: CSVEQTYGYTF.

This clonotype was seen a handful of times. The V gene is TRBV25-1, the J gene TRBJ1-2; 8 bases line up with TRBD1. The V gene end was trimmed by 2 bases and the J gene end by 7 bases; junction bases not matched to a gene: 9. Germline loops: CDR1 MGHDK, CDR2 SYGVNS. The CDR3 is made up of 15 amino acids. As DNA, the CDR3 is TGTGCCAGCAGTGAAGCAGGGACAGGTCCTTTTGGCTACACCTTC. Translated, it gives CASSEAGTGPFGYTF.

This clonotype showed up just a few times. The V and J genes are TRBV3-1 and TRBJ2-1, with D perhaps matching TRBD1 or TRBD2 (5 bases each). The germline gives CDR1 LGHDT, CDR2 YNNKEL (reference sequence). This CDR3 is 12 amino acids long. The CDR3 bases are TGTGCGGCCGGGGCCGTCTACAATGAGCAGTTCTTC. Translation gives CAAGAVYNEQFF.